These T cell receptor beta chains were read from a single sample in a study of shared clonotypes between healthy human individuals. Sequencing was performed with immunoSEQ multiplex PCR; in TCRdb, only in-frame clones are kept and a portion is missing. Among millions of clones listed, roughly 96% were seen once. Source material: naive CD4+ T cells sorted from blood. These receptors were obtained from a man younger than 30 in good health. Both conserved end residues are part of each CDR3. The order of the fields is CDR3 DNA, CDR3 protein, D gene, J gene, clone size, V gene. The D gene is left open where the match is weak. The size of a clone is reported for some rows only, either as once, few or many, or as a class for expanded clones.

CDR3 DNA: TGTGCTAGTGCCCCAGTAGAGACCTACGAGCAGTACTTC
CDR3 protein: CASAPVETYEQYF
D gene: .
J gene: TRBJ2-7
clone size: .
V gene: TRBV12-5

CDR3 DNA: TGTGCCAGCAGTGAAGCGGACGTCTTCAATCAGCCCCAGCATTTT
CDR3 protein: CASSEADVFNQPQHF
D gene: .
J gene: TRBJ1-5
clone size: .
V gene: TRBV2

CDR3 DNA: TGTGCCAGTGTCACTAGCGGGAGAGACACCGGGGAGCTGTTTTTT
CDR3 protein: CASVTSGRDTGELFF
D gene: TRBD2
J gene: TRBJ2-2
clone size: .
V gene: TRBV19

CDR3 DNA: TGTGCCTGGAGCCAGGACTCCTACGAGCAGTACTTC
CDR3 protein: CAWSQDSYEQYF
D gene: .
J gene: TRBJ2-7
clone size: .
V gene: TRBV30

CDR3 DNA: TGCGCCAGCAGTCTATCGGGGGGCTCCTACAATGAGCAGTTCTTC
CDR3 protein: CASSLSGGSYNEQFF
D gene: TRBD2
J gene: TRBJ2-1
clone size: once
V gene: TRBV5-1

CDR3 DNA: TGTGCCAGCAGTTGGGATAGCAATCAGCCCCAGCATTTT
CDR3 protein: CASSWDSNQPQHF
D gene: .
J gene: TRBJ1-5
clone size: .
V gene: TRBV6-6

CDR3 DNA: TGTGCCAGCAGCTCCTTCCTAGGGACCACTACCAGCTACGAGCAGTACTTC
CDR3 protein: CASSSFLGTTTSYEQYF
D gene: .
J gene: TRBJ2-7
clone size: .
V gene: TRBV11-2

CDR3 DNA: TGCAGCGGAGTAGGGGGGGCCAACACTGAAGCTTTCTTT
CDR3 protein: CSGVGGANTEAFF
D gene: .
J gene: TRBJ1-1
clone size: many
V gene: TRBV29-1

CDR3 DNA: TGTGCCAGCAGCTCTGAAGAGACCCAGTACTTC
CDR3 protein: CASSSEETQYF
D gene: .
J gene: TRBJ2-5
clone size: .
V gene: TRBV7-9

CDR3 DNA: TGTGCCAGCAGTTCCCTGGGGCGGGGGGGCGCAGATACGCAGTATTTT
CDR3 protein: CASSSLGRGGADTQYF
D gene: TRBD2
J gene: TRBJ2-3
clone size: .
V gene: TRBV28

CDR3 DNA: TGTGCCAGCAGTTACTCGGCCAGGGGGTTAGTGGAGACCCAGTACTTC
CDR3 protein: CASSYSARGLVETQYF
D gene: TRBD1
J gene: TRBJ2-5
clone size: .
V gene: TRBV6-5

CDR3 DNA: TGTGCCAACCCCGGGATCGCAGGGGGCCAAGAGCAGTACTTC
CDR3 protein: CANPGIAGGQEQYF
D gene: TRBD1
J gene: TRBJ2-7
clone size: .
V gene: TRBV19

CDR3 DNA: TGTGCCAGCTCACCACCGGGGTTAAATGAAAAACTGTTTTTT
CDR3 protein: CASSPPGLNEKLFF
D gene: .
J gene: TRBJ1-4
clone size: .
V gene: TRBV18

CDR3 DNA: TGTGCCTGGGGAAACCGGGACAGGGGTGTAATTTCTTTTTCTACGAGGCAGTACTTC
CDR3 protein: CAWGNRDRGVISFSTRQYF
D gene: TRBD1
J gene: TRBJ2-7
clone size: .
V gene: TRBV30

CDR3 DNA: TGTGCCAGCATGAGGTGGGAGGGGAAATATTCACCCCTCCACTTT
CDR3 protein: CASMRWEGKYSPLHF
D gene: .
J gene: TRBJ1-6
clone size: .
V gene: TRBV27

CDR3 DNA: TGTGCCAGCAGCTCCAACCGGGGGAAACAAGCTAATGAAAAACTGTTTTTT
CDR3 protein: CASSSNRGKQANEKLFF
D gene: .
J gene: TRBJ1-4
clone size: once
V gene: TRBV9

CDR3 DNA: TGTGCCAGCAGCTCAGCCGGGACAGGGGTCGGAAACACCATATATTTT
CDR3 protein: CASSSAGTGVGNTIYF
D gene: TRBD1
J gene: TRBJ1-3
clone size: .
V gene: TRBV11-2

CDR3 DNA: TGTGCCTCAAGACGGGGAACCGGGGAGCTGTTTTTT
CDR3 protein: CASRRGTGELFF
D gene: .
J gene: TRBJ2-2
clone size: .
V gene: TRBV28

CDR3 DNA: TGTGCCAGTGGGCGACCGGCGGGGCAGGGTTCACCCCTCCACTTT
CDR3 protein: CASGRPAGQGSPLHF
D gene: .
J gene: TRBJ1-6
clone size: .
V gene: TRBV9

CDR3 DNA: TGTGCCTGGAGTCCCGAGGGGGGCAGGGGGCCCCTTAGTGAGCAGTTCTTC
CDR3 protein: CAWSPEGGRGPLSEQFF
D gene: TRBD1
J gene: TRBJ2-1
clone size: once
V gene: TRBV30

CDR3 DNA: TGTGCCATCAACACCGCGAACACCGGGGAGCTGTTTTTT
CDR3 protein: CAINTANTGELFF
D gene: .
J gene: TRBJ2-2
clone size: .
V gene: TRBV6-5

CDR3 DNA: TGTGCCAGCAGTGAATGGGCAGTCTACGAGCAGTACTTC
CDR3 protein: CASSEWAVYEQYF
D gene: .
J gene: TRBJ2-7
clone size: .
V gene: TRBV2

CDR3 DNA: TGCGCCAGCAGCCAAGGGGTCCAGCTCGGCTCTGGGGCCAACGTCCTGACTTTC
CDR3 protein: CASSQGVQLGSGANVLTF
D gene: .
J gene: TRBJ2-6
clone size: once
V gene: TRBV4-1

CDR3 DNA: TGCGCCAGCAGCCCGGACAGGGGGCGCTTCGGGGAGCTGTTTTTT
CDR3 protein: CASSPDRGRFGELFF
D gene: TRBD1
J gene: TRBJ2-2
clone size: .
V gene: TRBV5-1

CDR3 DNA: TGTGCCAGCAGTTTAACAGGGGAAGAGACCCAGTACTTC
CDR3 protein: CASSLTGEETQYF
D gene: TRBD1
J gene: TRBJ2-5
clone size: .
V gene: TRBV28

CDR3 DNA: TGCGCCAGCAGCCAAGGGGGCAGGACCCCCTACAATGAGCAGTTCTTC
CDR3 protein: CASSQGGRTPYNEQFF
D gene: .
J gene: TRBJ2-1
clone size: .
V gene: TRBV4-1

CDR3 DNA: TGTGCCAGCAGCACCGGACTAAGCGGCTCCCAAGAGACCCAGTACTTC
CDR3 protein: CASSTGLSGSQETQYF
D gene: .
J gene: TRBJ2-5
clone size: .
V gene: TRBV9

CDR3 DNA: TGTGCCAGCAGAGCTACCGTCGGGACACTGGAGCAGTACTTC
CDR3 protein: CASRATVGTLEQYF
D gene: .
J gene: TRBJ2-7
clone size: .
V gene: TRBV6-5

CDR3 DNA: TGTGCCATCAGTCCGCAGGGAGCTAACTATGGCTACACCTTC
CDR3 protein: CAISPQGANYGYTF
D gene: .
J gene: TRBJ1-2
clone size: .
V gene: TRBV10-3

CDR3 DNA: TGTGCCAGCAGTCCCCGTGGCCTAGCCATGAATGAGCAGTTCTTC
CDR3 protein: CASSPRGLAMNEQFF
D gene: .
J gene: TRBJ2-1
clone size: .
V gene: TRBV6-1

CDR3 DNA: TGTGCCAGCAGCTATCGGAGGGACAGGGGATTAGGTTTGTTC
CDR3 protein: CASSYRRDRGLGLF
D gene: TRBD1
J gene: TRBJ2-7
clone size: .
V gene: TRBV5-6

CDR3 DNA: TGCAGCGTTGACAGAACCCAAGAGACCCAGTACTTC
CDR3 protein: CSVDRTQETQYF
D gene: .
J gene: TRBJ2-5
clone size: .
V gene: TRBV29-1